This TCR beta chain was sequenced in a study of T cells in Graves' hyperthyroidism and ophthalmopathy. Template material for amplifying TCR beta CDR3 regions consisted of RNA transcripts. The study used the HTBI primer set for a first-round RT-PCR of the TCR CDR3. TCRdb used MiXCR to reprocess the multiplex PCR reads, holding one entry per CDR3 protein. The data contain around 200,000 distinct CDR3 sequences, around 18% of them singletons. In germline, CDR1 is SNHLY, CDR2 FYNNEI. V was trimmed by 6 bases and J by 0 bases, leaving 14 bases between them. There are 15 residues in the CDR3. The count of this clonotype is one.

The receptor was isolated from a man aged 35 to 55 with Graves' hyperthyroidism. V gene TRBV2 combines with J gene TRBJ2-5, with a weak D call TRBD1 (6 bases). Sequencing used blood. The chain's CDR3 is CASSLIRDNQETQYF. The CDR3 nucleotides are TGTGCCAGCAGCTTGATCCGGGACAACCAAGAGACCCAGTACTTC.